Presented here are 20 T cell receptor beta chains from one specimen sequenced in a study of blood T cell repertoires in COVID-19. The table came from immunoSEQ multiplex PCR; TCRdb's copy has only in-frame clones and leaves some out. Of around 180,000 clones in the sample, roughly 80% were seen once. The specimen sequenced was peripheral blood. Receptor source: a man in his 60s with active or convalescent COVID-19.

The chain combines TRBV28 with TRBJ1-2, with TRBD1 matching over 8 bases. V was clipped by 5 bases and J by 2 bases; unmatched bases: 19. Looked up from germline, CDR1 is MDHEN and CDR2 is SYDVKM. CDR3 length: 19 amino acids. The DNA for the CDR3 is TGTGCCAGCAGTCCGCCGAGGGGCAGGGGGCGCGGTAACAACTATGGCTACACCTTC. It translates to CASSPPRGRGRGNNYGYTF.

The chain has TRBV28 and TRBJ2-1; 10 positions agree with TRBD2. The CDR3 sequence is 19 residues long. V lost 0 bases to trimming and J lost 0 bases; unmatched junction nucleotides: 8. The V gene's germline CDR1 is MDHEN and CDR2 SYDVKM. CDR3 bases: TGTGCCAGCAGTTTATGGCCCGATAGCGGGAGGAGCTCCTACAATGAGCAGTTCTTC. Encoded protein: CASSLWPDSGRSSYNEQFF. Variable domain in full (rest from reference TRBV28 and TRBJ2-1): DVKVTQSSRYLVKRTGEKVFLECVQDMDHENMFWYRQDPGLGLRLIYFSYDVKMKEKGDIPEGYSVSREKKERFSLILESASTNQTSMYLCASSLWPDSGRSSYNEQFFGPGTRLTVL.

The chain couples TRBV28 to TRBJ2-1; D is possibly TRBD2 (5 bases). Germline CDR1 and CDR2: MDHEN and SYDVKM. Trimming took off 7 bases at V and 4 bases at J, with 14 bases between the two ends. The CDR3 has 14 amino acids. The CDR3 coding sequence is TGTGCCAGCAAGGTTAGCCGGACTTACAATGAGCAGTTCTTC. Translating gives CASKVSRTYNEQFF.

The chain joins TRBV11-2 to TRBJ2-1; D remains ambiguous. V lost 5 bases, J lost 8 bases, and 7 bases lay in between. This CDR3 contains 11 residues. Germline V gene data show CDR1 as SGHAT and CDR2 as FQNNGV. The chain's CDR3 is CASSPRYEQFF. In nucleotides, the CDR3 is TGTGCCAGCAGCCCCCGGTATGAGCAGTTCTTC. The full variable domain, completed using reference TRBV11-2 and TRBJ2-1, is EAGVAQSPRYKIIEKRQSVAFWCNPISGHATLYWYQQILGQGPKLLIQFQNNGVVDDSQLPKDRFSAERLKGVDSTLKIQPAKLEDSAVYLCASSPRYEQFFGPGTRLTVL.

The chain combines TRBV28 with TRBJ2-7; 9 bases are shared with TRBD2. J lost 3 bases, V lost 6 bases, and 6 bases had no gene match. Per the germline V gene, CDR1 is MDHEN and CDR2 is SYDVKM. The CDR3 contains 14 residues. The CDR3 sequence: CASSEGLANYEQYF. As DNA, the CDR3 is TGTGCCAGCAGCGAGGGACTAGCTAACTACGAGCAGTACTTC.

Written as DNA, the CDR3 is TGCAGCGTTGGGGGTAGCGGCAAAACGGATCCTACGAAGGAGCAGTACTTC. As protein: CSVGGSGKTDPTKEQYF. The chain is built from TRBV29-1 and TRBJ2-7; D might be TRBD2 (6 bases). The CDR3 sequence is 17 residues long. Germline values: CDR1 SQVTM, CDR2 ANQGSEA. V was pared by 4 bases and J by 7 bases, with 29 bases between.

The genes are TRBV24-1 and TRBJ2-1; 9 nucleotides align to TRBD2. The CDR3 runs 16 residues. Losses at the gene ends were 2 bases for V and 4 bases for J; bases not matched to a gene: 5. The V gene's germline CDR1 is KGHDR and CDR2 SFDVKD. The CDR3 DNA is TGTGCCACCAGTGATTCCCGCGGGAGGGTGTACAATGAGCAGTTCTTC. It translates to CATSDSRGRVYNEQFF.

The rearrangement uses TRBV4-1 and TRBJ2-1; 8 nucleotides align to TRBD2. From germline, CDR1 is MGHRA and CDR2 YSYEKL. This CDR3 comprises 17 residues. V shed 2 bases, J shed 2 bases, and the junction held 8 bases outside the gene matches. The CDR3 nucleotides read TGCGCCAGCAGCCAATTTTTAGCGGGGTTAACCTACAATGAGCAGTTCTTC. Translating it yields CASSQFLAGLTYNEQFF.

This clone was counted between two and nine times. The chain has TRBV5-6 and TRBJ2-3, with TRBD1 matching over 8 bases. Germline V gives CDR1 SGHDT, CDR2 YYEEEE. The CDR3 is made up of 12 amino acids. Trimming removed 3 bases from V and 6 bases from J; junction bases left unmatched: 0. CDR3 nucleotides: TGTGCCAGCAGCTGGGACAGGGATACGCAGTATTTT. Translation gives CASSWDRDTQYF.

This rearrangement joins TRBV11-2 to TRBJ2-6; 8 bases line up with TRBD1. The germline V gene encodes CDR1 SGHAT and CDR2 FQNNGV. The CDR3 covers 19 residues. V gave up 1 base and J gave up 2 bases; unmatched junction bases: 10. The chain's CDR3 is CASSLVRGQAKTGANVLTF. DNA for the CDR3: TGTGCCAGCAGCTTAGTCAGGGGACAGGCAAAGACTGGGGCCAACGTCCTGACTTTC.

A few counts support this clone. CDR3 DNA: TGTGCCAGTAGTATAGGACAGTATGGCTACACCTTC. Protein: CASSIGQYGYTF. This chain uses TRBV19 with TRBJ1-2; D might be TRBD1 (5 bases). Trimming stripped 1 base from V and 5 bases from J, with 5 bases between. Germline loops: CDR1 LNHDA, CDR2 SQIVND (reference sequence). This CDR3 spans 12 amino acids.

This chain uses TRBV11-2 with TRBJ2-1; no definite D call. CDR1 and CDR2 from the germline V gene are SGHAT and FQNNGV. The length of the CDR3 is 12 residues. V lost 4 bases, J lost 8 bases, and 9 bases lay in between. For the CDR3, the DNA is TGTGCCAGCAGCTCGAGGTTGGATGAGCAGTTCTTC. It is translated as CASSSRLDEQFF.

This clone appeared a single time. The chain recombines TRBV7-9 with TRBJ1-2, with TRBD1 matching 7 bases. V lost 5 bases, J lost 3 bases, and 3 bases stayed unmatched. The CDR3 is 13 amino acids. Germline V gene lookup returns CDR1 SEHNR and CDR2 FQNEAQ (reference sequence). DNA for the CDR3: TGTGCCAGCAGCCCAACAGGGGACTATGGCTACACCTTC. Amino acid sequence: CASSPTGDYGYTF.

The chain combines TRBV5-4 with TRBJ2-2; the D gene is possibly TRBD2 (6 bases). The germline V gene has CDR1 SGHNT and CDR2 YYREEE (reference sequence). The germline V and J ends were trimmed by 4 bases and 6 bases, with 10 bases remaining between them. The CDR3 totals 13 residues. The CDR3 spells CASSETRAGELFF. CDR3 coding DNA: TGTGCCAGCAGCGAGACTAGGGCCGGGGAGCTGTTTTTT. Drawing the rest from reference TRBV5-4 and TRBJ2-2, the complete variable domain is ETGVTQSPTHLIKTRGQQVTLRCSSQSGHNTVSWYQQALGQGPQFIFQYYREEENGRGNFPPRFSGLQFPNYSSELNVNALELDDSALYLCASSETRAGELFFGEGSRLTVL.

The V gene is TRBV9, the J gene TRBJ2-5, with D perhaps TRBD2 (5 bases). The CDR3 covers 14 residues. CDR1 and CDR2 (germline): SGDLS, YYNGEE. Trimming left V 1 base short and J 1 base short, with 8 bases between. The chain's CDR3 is CASSVTGFQETQYF. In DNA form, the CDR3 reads TGTGCCAGCAGCGTAACGGGATTCCAAGAGACCCAGTACTTC.

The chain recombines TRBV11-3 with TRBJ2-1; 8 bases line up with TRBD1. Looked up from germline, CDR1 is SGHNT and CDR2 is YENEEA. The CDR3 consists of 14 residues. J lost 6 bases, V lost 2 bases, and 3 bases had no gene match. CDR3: CASSLHRGSNEQFF. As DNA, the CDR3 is TGTGCCAGCAGCTTACACAGGGGGTCCAATGAGCAGTTCTTC.

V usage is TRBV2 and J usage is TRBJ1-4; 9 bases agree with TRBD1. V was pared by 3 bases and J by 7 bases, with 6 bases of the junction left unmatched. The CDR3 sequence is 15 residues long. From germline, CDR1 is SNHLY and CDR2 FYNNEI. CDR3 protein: CASSDPQGAFEKLFF. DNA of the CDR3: TGTGCCAGCAGTGACCCACAGGGGGCTTTTGAAAAACTGTTTTTT.

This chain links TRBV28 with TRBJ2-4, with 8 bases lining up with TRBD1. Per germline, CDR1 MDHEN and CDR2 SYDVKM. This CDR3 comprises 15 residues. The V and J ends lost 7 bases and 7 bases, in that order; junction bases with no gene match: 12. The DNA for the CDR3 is TGTGCCAGCAACGACGGGACAGGCCTAGGGAACATTCAGTACTTC. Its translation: CASNDGTGLGNIQYF.

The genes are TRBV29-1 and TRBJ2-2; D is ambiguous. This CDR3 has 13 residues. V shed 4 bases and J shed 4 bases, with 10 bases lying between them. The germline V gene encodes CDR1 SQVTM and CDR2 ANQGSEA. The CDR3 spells CSVGATRTGELFF. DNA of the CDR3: TGCAGCGTTGGGGCCACCCGCACCGGGGAGCTGTTTTTT.

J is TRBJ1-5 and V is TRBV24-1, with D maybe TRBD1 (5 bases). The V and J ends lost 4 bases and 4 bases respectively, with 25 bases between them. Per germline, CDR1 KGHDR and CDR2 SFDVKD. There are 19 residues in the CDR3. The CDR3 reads CATSEQAPGLGRGNQPQHF. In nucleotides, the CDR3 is TGTGCCACCAGTGAACAAGCCCCGGGACTCGGTAGGGGTAATCAGCCCCAGCATTTT.